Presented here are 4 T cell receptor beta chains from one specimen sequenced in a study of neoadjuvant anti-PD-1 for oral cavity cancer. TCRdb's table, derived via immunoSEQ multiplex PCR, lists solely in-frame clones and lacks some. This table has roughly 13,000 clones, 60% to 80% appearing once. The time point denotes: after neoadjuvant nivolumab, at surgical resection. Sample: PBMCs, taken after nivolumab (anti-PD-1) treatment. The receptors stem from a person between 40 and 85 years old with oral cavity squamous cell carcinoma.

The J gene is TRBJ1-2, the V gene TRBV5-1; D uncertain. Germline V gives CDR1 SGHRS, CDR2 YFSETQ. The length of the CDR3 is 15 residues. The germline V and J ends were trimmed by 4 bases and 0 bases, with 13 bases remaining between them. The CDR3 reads CASSPEPGANYGYTF. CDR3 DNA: TGCGCCAGCAGCCCGGAGCCGGGAGCTAACTATGGCTACACCTTC.

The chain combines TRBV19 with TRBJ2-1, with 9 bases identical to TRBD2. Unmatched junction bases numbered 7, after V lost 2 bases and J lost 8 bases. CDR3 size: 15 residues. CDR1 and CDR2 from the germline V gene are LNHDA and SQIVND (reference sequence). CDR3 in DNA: TGTGCCAGTAGTATATGGGCTAGCGGGAAAGATGAGCAGTTCTTC. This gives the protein CASSIWASGKDEQFF.

The CDR3 here is CASSNAPEHSSYEQYF. In DNA, the CDR3 is TGTGCCAGCAGCAACGCACCGGAGCACAGCTCCTACGAGCAGTACTTC. The V and J genes are TRBV5-8 and TRBJ2-7; D call uncertain. Germline loops: CDR1 SGHTS, CDR2 YDEGEE. The V end lost 4 bases, the J end lost 0 bases, and 17 bases lay between the germline ends. The CDR3 runs 16 residues.

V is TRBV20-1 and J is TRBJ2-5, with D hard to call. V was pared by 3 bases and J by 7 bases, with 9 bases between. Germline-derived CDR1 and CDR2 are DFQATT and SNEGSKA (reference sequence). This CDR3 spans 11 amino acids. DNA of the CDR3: TGCAGTGCTAGTGTTGGCGGGACCCAGTACTTC. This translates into CSASVGGTQYF.